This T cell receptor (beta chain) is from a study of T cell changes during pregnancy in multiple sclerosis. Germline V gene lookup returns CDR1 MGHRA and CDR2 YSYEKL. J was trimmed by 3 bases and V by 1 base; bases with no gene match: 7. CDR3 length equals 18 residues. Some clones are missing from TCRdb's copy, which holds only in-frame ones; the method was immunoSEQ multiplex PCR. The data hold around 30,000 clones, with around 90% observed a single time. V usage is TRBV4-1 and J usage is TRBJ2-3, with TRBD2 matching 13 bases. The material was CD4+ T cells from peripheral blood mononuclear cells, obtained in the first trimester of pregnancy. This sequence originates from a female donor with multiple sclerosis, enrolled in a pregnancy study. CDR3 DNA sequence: TGCGCCAGCAGCCAAGGGGAAACTAGCGGGGGGGCGACAGATACGCAGTATTTT. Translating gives CASSQGETSGGATDTQYF.